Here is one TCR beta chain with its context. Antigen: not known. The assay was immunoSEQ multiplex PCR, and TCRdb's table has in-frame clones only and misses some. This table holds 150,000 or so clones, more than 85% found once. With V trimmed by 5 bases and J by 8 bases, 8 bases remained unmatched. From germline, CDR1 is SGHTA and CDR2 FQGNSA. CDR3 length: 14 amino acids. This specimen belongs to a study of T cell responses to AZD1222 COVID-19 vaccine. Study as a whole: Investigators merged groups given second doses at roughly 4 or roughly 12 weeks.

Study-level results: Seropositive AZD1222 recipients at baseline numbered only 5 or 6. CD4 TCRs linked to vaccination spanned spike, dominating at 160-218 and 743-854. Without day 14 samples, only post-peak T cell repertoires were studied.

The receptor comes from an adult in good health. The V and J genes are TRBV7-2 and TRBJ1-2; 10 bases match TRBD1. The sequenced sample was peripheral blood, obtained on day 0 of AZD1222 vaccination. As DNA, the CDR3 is TGTGCCAGCAGCGCGACGACAGGGGGCGGCGGCTACACCTTC. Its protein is CASSATTGGGGYTF.